These T cell receptor beta chains were read from a single sample in a study of beta chain features in type 1 diabetes. Generated by immunoSEQ multiplex PCR, the TCRdb table keeps only in-frame clones and is missing some. Among around 150,000 clones listed, less than 9.5% were seen once. The material sequenced was central memory CD4+ T cells from blood. These receptors originate from a man between 18 and 35 years old in good health. CDR3s include the opening cysteine and the closing phenylalanine or tryptophan. Each record gives: clone size, J gene, D gene, V gene, CDR3 DNA, CDR3 protein. D genes are given only for firm matches. Size tells how often a clone was seen (once, few, many) or the class of an expanded clone, and some rows leave it out.

few	TRBJ2-4	.	TRBV4-1	TGCGCCAGCAGCCAAGATCGAGCGGCGCTAGCCAAAAACATTCAGTACTTC	CASSQDRAALAKNIQYF
many	TRBJ1-5	TRBD1	TRBV7-2	TGTGCCAGCAGCTCTAGGACAGGGCCAGGTCAGCCCCAGCATTTT	CASSSRTGPGQPQHF
.	TRBJ1-4	TRBD1	TRBV19	TGTGCCAGTAGCACTCGACAGGGAACGAATGAAAAACTGTTTTTT	CASSTRQGTNEKLFF
few	TRBJ2-7	.	TRBV11-2	TGTGCCAGCAGCTTACGACTAGTTCCCTACGAGCAGTACTTC	CASSLRLVPYEQYF
few	TRBJ1-2	.	TRBV6-5	TGTGCCAGCAGGCAGGCGGGAAGTGGCTACACCTTC	CASRQAGSGYTF
.	TRBJ2-1	.	TRBV9	TGTGCCAGCAGCGTAGAGGCAGGACTGGGCGAGCAGTTCTTC	CASSVEAGLGEQFF
few	TRBJ2-1	TRBD2	TRBV10-3	TGTGCCATCAGTGAGTCAGGCAGCGGGAGTCCCTACAATGAGCAGTTCTTC	CAISESGSGSPYNEQFF
few	TRBJ2-4	TRBD1	TRBV28	TGTGCCAGCAGTTCGGGACAGTTGAAAAACATTCAGTACTTC	CASSSGQLKNIQYF
.	TRBJ2-1	.	TRBV6-1	TGTGCCAGCAGTGAGGGGACACAGGTTGGCAATGAGCAGTTCTTC	CASSEGTQVGNEQFF
many	TRBJ1-4	.	TRBV5-4	TGTGCCAGCAGCCGAGGCAGATCGAATGAAAAACTGTTTTTT	CASSRGRSNEKLFF
.	TRBJ2-7	TRBD1	TRBV18	TGTGCCAGCTCACCCCCCGGGACAGGGTCACCCTACGAGCAGTACTTC	CASSPPGTGSPYEQYF
few	TRBJ2-5	.	TRBV15	TGTGCCACCTCTAACGGGGAGACCCAGTACTTC	CATSNGETQYF
few	TRBJ1-6	TRBD1	TRBV7-2	TGTGCCAGCAGCTGGGACGGACAGGTCCGAGGGTCACCCCTCCACTTT	CASSWDGQVRGSPLHF
.	TRBJ1-5	.	TRBV7-2	TGTGCCAGCAGCTTAGGAGGTGTTGAGCCCCAGCATTTT	CASSLGGVEPQHF
many	TRBJ2-5	.	TRBV14	TGTGCCAGCAGCCGTGGGCAGCGGGAGACCCAGTACTTC	CASSRGQRETQYF
few	TRBJ1-5	.	TRBV7-3	TGTGCCAGCAGCCCCGGGGGCAATCAGCCCCAGCATTTT	CASSPGGNQPQHF
.	TRBJ1-1	.	TRBV18	TGTGCCAGCTCATCAGGCTCAGGGGAATTGAACACTGAAGCTTTCTTT	CASSSGSGELNTEAFF
few	TRBJ2-5	TRBD1	TRBV7-2	TGTGCCAGCAGCTTAGCGCCGACAGGGGGGTCGGAGACCCAGTACTTC	CASSLAPTGGSETQYF
.	TRBJ1-2	.	TRBV27	TGTGCCACCGGGGCTAACTATGGCTACACCTTC	CATGANYGYTF